This record covers a single T cell receptor (beta chain). The entry originates in a study of blood T cell repertoires in COVID-19. Study context: Sites across the United States, Italy and Spain contributed samples from acute and convalescent COVID-19.

Authors' processing steps: Nucleated cell counts were estimated from reference gene primer amplification. Here immunoSEQ multiplex PCR was the method, and the copy in TCRdb shows in-frame clones only, minus some. The DNA gave D and trimming, while V, J and clone size come from that table. This table holds approximately 250,000 clones, approximately 89% found once. The sample consisted of peripheral blood. This clonotype originated in an older woman who had recovered from COVID-19.

CDR3 nucleotides: TGTGCCAGCAGTTCGCCGGGACAGGGGGGCTTAGAAAAACTGTTTTTT. Residues: CASSSPGQGGLEKLFF. The V gene is TRBV6-6, the J gene TRBJ1-4; 11 nucleotides agree with TRBD1. Germline lookup yields CDR1 MNHNY and CDR2 SVGAGI (reference sequence). The CDR3 contains 16 residues. V was pared by 4 bases and J by 8 bases, with 9 bases of the junction left unmatched.